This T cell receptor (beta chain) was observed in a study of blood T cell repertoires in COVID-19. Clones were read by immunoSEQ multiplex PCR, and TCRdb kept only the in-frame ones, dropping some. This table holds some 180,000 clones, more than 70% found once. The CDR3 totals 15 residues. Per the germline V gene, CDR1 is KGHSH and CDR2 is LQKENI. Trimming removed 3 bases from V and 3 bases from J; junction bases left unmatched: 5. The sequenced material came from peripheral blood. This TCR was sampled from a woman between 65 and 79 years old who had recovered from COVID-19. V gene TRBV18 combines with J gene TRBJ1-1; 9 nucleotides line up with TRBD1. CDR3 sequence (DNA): TGTGCCAGCTCACCCTTGACAGGGGGGGACACTGAAGCTTTCTTT. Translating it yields CASSPLTGGDTEAFF.